A selection of T cell receptor beta chains follows, all from one sample in a study of OX40 agonist ivuxolimab in advanced cancers. The assay was immunoSEQ multiplex PCR, and TCRdb's table has in-frame clones only and misses some. The sample lists approximately 70,000 clones; under 95% were seen once. Source: CD4+ or CD8+ T cells sorted from blood, taken in a trial of the OX40 agonist ivuxolimab. Every receptor here comes from an adult with an advanced solid tumor such as melanoma, head and neck, liver or kidney cancer. The CDR3 runs from the conserved cysteine through the conserved F or W. D genes are given only for firm matches. Not all rows give a size; the values are once, few, many and, for expanded clones, a class.

D gene	clone size	V gene	J gene	CDR3 DNA	CDR3 protein
NA	NA	TRBV19	TRBJ2-7	TGTGCCAGTAGTTCCGGGGGCCTTTGGGAGCAGTACTTC	CASSSGGLWEQYF
NA	NA	TRBV27	TRBJ1-3	TGTGCCAGCAGTTTATTAGGGGGGGACACCATATATTTT	CASSLLGGDTIYF
NA	NA	TRBV11-2	TRBJ2-7	TGTGCCAGCAGCTTAACCTACGAGCAGTACTTC	CASSLTYEQYF
TRBD1	NA	TRBV27	TRBJ2-1	TGTGCCAGCAGTTCCCCCCCGGGACAGGGCCGACCCGGGCAGTTCTTC	CASSSPPGQGRPGQFF
NA	NA	TRBV4-3	TRBJ1-2	TGCGCCAGCAGCCATTCCAGGGGAGATGGCTACACCTTC	CASSHSRGDGYTF
NA	NA	TRBV19	TRBJ2-7	TGTGCCAGTAGTAGCTATTACGAGCAGTACTTC	CASSSYYEQYF
NA	NA	TRBV28	TRBJ1-5	TGTGCCAGCAGTCCCTACAGTAGCAATCAGCCCCAGCATTTT	CASSPYSSNQPQHF
NA	NA	TRBV19	TRBJ2-3	TGTGCCAGTATGCGTGGGGTTCCAGATACGCAGTATTTT	CASMRGVPDTQYF
NA	NA	TRBV19	TRBJ1-3	TGTGCCAGTAGTATGGTGGCCGGAAACACCATATATTTT	CASSMVAGNTIYF
TRBD1	NA	TRBV5-1	TRBJ2-7	TGCGCCAGCAGCGACGGACAGGGGGCAGGTGACGAGCAGTACTTC	CASSDGQGAGDEQYF
NA	NA	TRBV4-1	TRBJ1-2	TGCGCCAGCAGCCAAGTAGGCGCGGATAACTATGGCTACACCTTC	CASSQVGADNYGYTF
TRBD1	NA	TRBV9	TRBJ1-2	TGTGCCAGCAGCGGAGAACACCATGGACAGGGGGAGAATGGCTACACCTTC	CASSGEHHGQGENGYTF
NA	NA	TRBV6-6	TRBJ1-2	TGTGCCAGCAGTCACACAACTAACTATGGCTACACCTTC	CASSHTTNYGYTF
NA	NA	TRBV4-1	TRBJ1-1	TGCGCCAGCAGCCAAGAGGACAAAATGGACACTGAAGCTTTCTTT	CASSQEDKMDTEAFF
NA	NA	TRBV27	TRBJ2-2	TGTGCCAGCAGTTTATCCGGGGAGCTGTTTTTT	CASSLSGELFF
NA	NA	TRBV5-6	TRBJ1-4	TGTGCCAGCAGCTTGGGAGGAACAACTAATGAAAAACTGTTTTTT	CASSLGGTTNEKLFF
TRBD1	NA	TRBV9	TRBJ1-1	TGTGCCAGCAGCGTAGGTGGGACAGGGACTGAAGCTTTCTTT	CASSVGGTGTEAFF
NA	NA	TRBV6-5	TRBJ1-1	TGTGCCAGCAGGGGCGGGGTTGAAGCTTTCTTT	CASRGGVEAFF
NA	NA	TRBV9	TRBJ2-1	TGTGCCAGCAGCCCCCGGACCCTCTACAATGAGCAGTTCTTC	CASSPRTLYNEQFF
NA	NA	TRBV27	TRBJ1-5	TGTGCCAGCAGTTACCAAGGTGGCAATCAGCCCCAGCATTTT	CASSYQGGNQPQHF
TRBD2	NA	TRBV7-9	TRBJ2-3	TGTGCCAGCAGCTTAAGCGGGGGGGCACCAGATACGCAGTATTTT	CASSLSGGAPDTQYF
NA	NA	TRBV19	TRBJ2-1	TGTGCCAGTAGAGGGCAGGGGGGTTACAATGAGCAGTTCTTC	CASRGQGGYNEQFF
TRBD1	few	TRBV19	TRBJ1-1	TGTGCCAGTATCGCAACCGGGACAGCGAACACTGAAGCTTTCTTT	CASIATGTANTEAFF
NA	NA	TRBV9	TRBJ2-2	TGTGCCAGCAGCGTACCAAGGACAGCAACAGACACCGGGGAGCTGTTTTTT	CASSVPRTATDTGELFF
TRBD2	NA	TRBV2	TRBJ2-1	TGTGCCACCTACAGTTACGCGGGAGGGGGTTACAATGAGCAGTTCTTC	CATYSYAGGGYNEQFF
NA	NA	TRBV9	TRBJ1-1	TGTGCCAGCAGCGCAATAATCGGGACTGAAGCTTTCTTT	CASSAIIGTEAFF
TRBD2	NA	TRBV18	TRBJ2-7	TGTGCCAGTCATAGCGGGAGGAGTTCGTACGAGCAGTACTTC	CASHSGRSSYEQYF
NA	NA	TRBV2	TRBJ1-1	TGTGCCAGCAGTGAAAAGGAGGACAGGAACACTGAAGCTTTCTTT	CASSEKEDRNTEAFF
TRBD2	NA	TRBV27	TRBJ2-1	TGTGCCAGCAGCTTCTCTAGCGGGAGATACAATGAGCAGTTCTTC	CASSFSSGRYNEQFF
NA	NA	TRBV7-7	TRBJ2-5	TGTGCTAGCAGCTTAGGGTGGGGGGCCCAACAAGAGACCCAGTACTTC	CASSLGWGAQQETQYF
NA	once	TRBV5-4	TRBJ2-5	TGTGCCAGCAGCTCCCCGGCCCGGAGGGGGGGAGAGACCCAGTACTTC	CASSSPARRGGETQYF
TRBD1	NA	TRBV30	TRBJ1-4	TGTGCCTGGAGTCCCGGACAGGGGCACTATGAAAAACTGTTTTTT	CAWSPGQGHYEKLFF
NA	once	TRBV4-1	TRBJ2-5	TGCGCCAGCAGCAAGGACAGTCTCCTAGGGCTTCAAGAGACCCAGTACTTC	CASSKDSLLGLQETQYF
TRBD1	NA	TRBV6-5	TRBJ2-7	TGTGCCAGCAGTCTATCCGGGACAGGGTCCTACGAGCAGTACTTC	CASSLSGTGSYEQYF
NA	NA	TRBV19	TRBJ1-1	TGTGCCAGTAGTATAGTCCGTGACAGGAACACTGAAGCTTTCTTT	CASSIVRDRNTEAFF
NA	NA	TRBV11-1	TRBJ2-1	TGTGCCAGCAGGCCGAGGTGGGCTTACAATGAGCAGTTCTTC	CASRPRWAYNEQFF
NA	NA	TRBV5-1	TRBJ2-7	TGCGCCAGCAGCTTTGACCGGAGCTCCTACGAGCAGTACTTC	CASSFDRSSYEQYF